This T cell receptor beta chain was obtained from a study of T cell responses to AZD1222 COVID-19 vaccine. The CDR3 contains 12 residues. Trimming took off 0 bases at V and 5 bases at J, with 4 bases between the two ends. Data came from immunoSEQ multiplex PCR; TCRdb stores just in-frame clones and leaves some out. The sample has 95,000 to 150,000 clones, approximately 90% seen once. A note on this clone: Antigen unknown.

Broader study findings: Within unmutated variant regions lay the reported targets of nearly half of spike-specific TCRs. Two AZD1222 administrations were followed by greater Spike-specific TCR breadth and depth. It was only after the peak T cell response that any repertoires were sampled.

The material sequenced was peripheral blood, taken on day 0 of MenACWY control vaccination. The sequence was collected from an adult in good health. V is TRBV12-3 or TRBV12-4 and J is TRBJ2-5; D is ambiguous. CDR3 in DNA: TGTGCCAGCAGTTTAGCGACGGAGACCCAGTACTTC. Translated, it gives CASSLATETQYF.